The clone carrying this T cell receptor gamma chain was observed at least ten times. The same CDR3 also results from other DNA sequences found in this sample. Germline CDR1 and CDR2: GITISATS and ISYDGTV (reference sequence). Losses at the gene ends were 0 bases for V and 9 bases for J; bases not matched to a gene: 2. The CDR3 sequence is 11 residues long. The data were taken from a study of gamma delta lymphoproliferative disorders and STAT genes. The receptor sequences were amplified from genomic DNA of peripheral blood mononuclear cells. TCRdb reanalysed the multiplex PCR reads via CATT. The table shows around 5,000 gamma-chain clones, with approximately 7.9% occurring only once.

The J gene is TRGJ1 or TRGJ2, the V gene TRGV9. The J gene is absent in TCRdb and was assigned here via DNA matching to germline. The sequence was collected from a human donor in good health. Sequenced input: blood. DNA of the CDR3: TGTGCCTTGTGGGAGGTGCGTAAGAAACTCTTT. It yields the protein CALWEVRKKLF.